These 13 T cell receptor beta chains came from one sample sequenced in a study of blood T cell repertoires in COVID-19. Assay used: immunoSEQ multiplex PCR; TCRdb lists only in-frame clones, some missing. The table has 65,000 or so clones, just under 85% seen once. The sequenced sample was peripheral blood. The receptors shown here come from a man aged 60 to 69 with acute or convalescent COVID-19.

The chain recombines TRBV9 with TRBJ1-3; TRBD1 matches 7 bases. The CDR3 length is 17 residues. The ends lost 0 bases at V and 0 bases at J; junction bases unmatched: 6. Germline CDR1 reads SGDLS; CDR2 reads YYNGEE. The CDR3 protein is CASSVAGDSYSGNTIYF. CDR3 DNA: TGTGCCAGCAGCGTAGCGGGGGACAGCTACTCTGGAAACACCATATATTTT.

V and J are TRBV14 and TRBJ1-6; D perhaps matches TRBD1 (6 bases). The CDR3 runs 16 residues. V lost 3 bases and J 6 bases, leaving 15 bases between the germline ends. The germline gives CDR1 SGHDN, CDR2 FVKESK. In nucleotides, the CDR3 is TGTGCCAGCAGCCACGGGGGGCGGCTTCTTAATTCACCCCTCCACTTT. It specifies CASSHGGRLLNSPLHF.

The chain has TRBV6-5 and TRBJ1-6; tentative D call: TRBD1 (6 bases). V was trimmed by 7 bases and J by 8 bases, leaving 9 bases between them. Germline CDR1 reads MNHEY; CDR2 reads SVGAGI. The CDR3 sequence is 12 residues long. CDR3 loop: CASNAGDSPLHF. Written as DNA, the CDR3 is TGTGCCAGCAATGCAGGGGATTCACCCCTCCACTTT.

As for this clone: The sample carries other DNA sequences with the same CDR3. The chain is built from TRBV6-5 and TRBJ1-3, with D uncertain. Trimming removed 0 bases at V and 4 bases at J, with 7 bases between. The CDR3 has 14 amino acids. Per the germline V gene, CDR1 is MNHEY and CDR2 is SVGAGI. The CDR3 region is CASSYSQSGNTIYF. The CDR3, as DNA: TGTGCCAGCAGTTACTCACAATCCGGAAACACCATATATTTT.

The V call is TRBV7-6, the J call TRBJ2-6; no firm D call. V lost 3 bases, J lost 0 bases, and 6 bases lay in between. Per germline, CDR1 SGHVS and CDR2 FNYEAQ. The CDR3 is 15 residues long. The CDR3 DNA reads as TGTGCCAGCAGCTTCTACTACTCTGGGGCCAACGTCCTGACTTTC. Amino acids: CASSFYYSGANVLTF.

The CDR3: CASKVAAYTGELFF. CDR3 coding DNA: TGTGCCAGCAAAGTAGCGGCCTACACCGGGGAGCTGTTTTTT. The chain is built from TRBV2 and TRBJ2-2; D possibly corresponds to TRBD2 (6 bases). Germline V gene data show CDR1 as SNHLY and CDR2 as FYNNEI. V was clipped by 7 bases and J by 3 bases, with 12 bases between them. CDR3 length equals 14 residues.

This clone was detected only a few times. The chain is built from TRBV6-1 and TRBJ2-1; possible D gene TRBD1, 6 bases. With 2 bases removed from V and 7 bases from J, the gap between germline ends came to 15 bases. Germline V lookup: CDR1 MNHNS, CDR2 SASEGT. The CDR3 has 15 residues. CDR3 sequence: CASSEWAQGWNEQFF. CDR3 nucleotide sequence: TGTGCCAGCAGTGAATGGGCCCAGGGGTGGAATGAGCAGTTCTTC.

This rearrangement joins TRBV19 to TRBJ2-3; 7 bases line up with TRBD1. The CDR3 consists of 15 residues. The germline CDR1 and CDR2 sequences are LNHDA and SQIVND (reference sequence). V lost 5 bases and J lost 5; bases outside the gene matches: 10. The CDR3 sequence is CASSLTGVVGDTQYF. The CDR3 nucleotides are TGTGCCAGTAGTCTAACAGGGGTTGTGGGAGATACGCAGTATTTT.

The rearrangement joins TRBV14 to TRBJ1-4; no definite D call. V was clipped by 4 bases and J by 7 bases, with 16 bases between them. Germline V gene lookup returns CDR1 SGHDN and CDR2 FVKESK. The CDR3 contains 15 residues. CDR3 DNA: TGTGCCAGCAGCCGACACCCCTTCAACGGTGAAAAACTGTTTTTT. Amino acids: CASSRHPFNGEKLFF.

The chain joins TRBV28 to TRBJ1-2, with a weak D call TRBD1 (5 bases). Looked up from germline, CDR1 is MDHEN and CDR2 is SYDVKM. The ends were cut back, 3 bases at V and 8 bases at J, with 16 bases in the middle. The CDR3 is 14 amino acids. CDR3 DNA sequence: TGTGCCAGCAGTTTGTGGCAGGGAGGAAAAGGCTACACCTTC. Amino acids: CASSLWQGGKGYTF.

The chain uses TRBV12-3 or TRBV12-4 and TRBJ1-5; D gene ambiguous. V lost 5 bases, J lost 1 base, and 6 bases lay in between. The CDR3 is 13 amino acids. The CDR3 region is CASSVESNQPQHF. As DNA, the CDR3 is TGTGCCAGCAGTGTGGAGAGCAATCAGCCCCAGCATTTT.

This clone showed up just once. The chain couples TRBV6-5 to TRBJ1-1; D unresolved. This CDR3 has 12 residues. V was shortened by 9 bases and J by 1 base, with 9 bases between the two germline ends. Germline CDR1 and CDR2: MNHEY and SVGAGI. CDR3 DNA: TGTGCCAGATTAACAGAGAACACTGAAGCTTTCTTT. This codes for CARLTENTEAFF.

The rearrangement joins TRBV10-3 to TRBJ1-2, with 8 bases fitting TRBD1. There are 13 residues in the CDR3. The V gene's germline CDR1 is ENHRY and CDR2 SYGVKD. J gave up 4 bases and V 9 bases, and 7 bases lay outside the gene matches. The CDR3 bases are TGTGCCATTCGACAGGGGATCAGCTATGGCTACACCTTC. It encodes CAIRQGISYGYTF.